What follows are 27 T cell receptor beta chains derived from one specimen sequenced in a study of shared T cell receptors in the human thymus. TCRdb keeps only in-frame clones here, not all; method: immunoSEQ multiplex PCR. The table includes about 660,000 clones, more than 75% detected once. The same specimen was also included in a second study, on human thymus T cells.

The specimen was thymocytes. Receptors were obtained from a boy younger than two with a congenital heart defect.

The CDR3: CASSLLPRSNEQFF. CDR3 sequence (DNA): TGCGCCAGCAGCTTGCTTCCTCGTTCTAATGAGCAGTTCTTC. This chain uses TRBV5-1 with TRBJ2-1, with D uncertain. This CDR3 is built from 14 residues. Between the trimmed V and J ends, which lost 1 base and 7 bases, there was a span of 12 bases. The germline V gene encodes CDR1 SGHRS and CDR2 YFSETQ.

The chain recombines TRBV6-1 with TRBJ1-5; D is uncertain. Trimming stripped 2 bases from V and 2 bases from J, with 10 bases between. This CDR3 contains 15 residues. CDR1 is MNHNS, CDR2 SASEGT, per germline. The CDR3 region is CASSEINTRNQPQHF. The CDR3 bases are TGTGCCAGCAGTGAAATAAACACCCGCAATCAGCCCCAGCATTTT.

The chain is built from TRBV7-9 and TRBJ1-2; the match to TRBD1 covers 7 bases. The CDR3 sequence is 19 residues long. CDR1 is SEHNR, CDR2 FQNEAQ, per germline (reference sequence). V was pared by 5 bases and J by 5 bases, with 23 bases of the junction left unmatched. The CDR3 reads CASSPGAGTEAGERYGYTF. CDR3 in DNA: TGTGCCAGCAGCCCGGGGGCTGGGACAGAGGCAGGGGAACGTTATGGCTACACCTTC. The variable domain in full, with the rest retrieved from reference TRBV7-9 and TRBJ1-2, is DTGVSQNPRHKITKRGQNVTFRCDPISEHNRLYWYRQTLGQGPEFLTYFQNEAQLEKSRLLSDRFSAERPKGSFSTLEIQRTEQGDSAMYLCASSPGAGTEAGERYGYTFGSGTRLTVV.

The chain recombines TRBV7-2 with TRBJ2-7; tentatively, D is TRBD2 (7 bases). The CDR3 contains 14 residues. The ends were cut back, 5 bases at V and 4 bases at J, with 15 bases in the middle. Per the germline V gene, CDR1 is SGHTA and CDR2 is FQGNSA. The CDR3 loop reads CASSPGGTRYEQYF. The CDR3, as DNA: TGTGCCAGCAGCCCGGGGGGCACGCGTTACGAGCAGTACTTC. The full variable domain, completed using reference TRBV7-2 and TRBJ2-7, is GAGVSQSPSNKVTEKGKDVELRCDPISGHTALYWYRQSLGQGLEFLIYFQGNSAPDKSGLPSDRFSAERTGGSVSTLTIQRTQQEDSAVYLCASSPGGTRYEQYFGPGTRLTVT.

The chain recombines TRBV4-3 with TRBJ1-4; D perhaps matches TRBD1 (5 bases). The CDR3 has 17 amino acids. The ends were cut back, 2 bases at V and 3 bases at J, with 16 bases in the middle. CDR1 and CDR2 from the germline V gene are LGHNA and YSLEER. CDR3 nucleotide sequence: TGCGCCAGCAGCCAATCAACATGTCAGGGCTCTAATGAAAAACTGTTTTTT. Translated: CASSQSTCQGSNEKLFF.

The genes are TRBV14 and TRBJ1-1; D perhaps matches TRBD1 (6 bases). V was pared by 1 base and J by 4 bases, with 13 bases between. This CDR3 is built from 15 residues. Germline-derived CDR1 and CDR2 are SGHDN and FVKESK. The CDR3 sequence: CASSQGRGAPTEAFF. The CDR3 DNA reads TGTGCCAGCAGCCAAGGCCGGGGGGCGCCCACTGAAGCTTTCTTT. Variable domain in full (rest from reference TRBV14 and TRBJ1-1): EAGVTQFPSHSVIEKGQTVTLRCDPISGHDNLYWYRRVMGKEIKFLLHFVKESKQDESGMPNNRFLAERTGGTYSTLKVQPAELEDSGVYFCASSQGRGAPTEAFFGQGTRLTVV.

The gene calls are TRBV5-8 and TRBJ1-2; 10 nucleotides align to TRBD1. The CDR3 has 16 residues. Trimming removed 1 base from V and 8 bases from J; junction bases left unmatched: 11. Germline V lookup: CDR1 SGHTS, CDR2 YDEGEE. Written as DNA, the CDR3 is TGTGCCAGCAGCTTGTTTATGGGACAGGGGTATGACGGCTACACCTTC. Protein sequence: CASSLFMGQGYDGYTF.

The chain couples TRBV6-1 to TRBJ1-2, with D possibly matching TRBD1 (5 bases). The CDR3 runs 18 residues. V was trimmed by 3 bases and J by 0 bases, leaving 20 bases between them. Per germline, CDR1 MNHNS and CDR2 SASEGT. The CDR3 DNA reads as TGTGCCAGCAGTGATAAACAGGCCCTCAATACTACTAACTATGGCTACACCTTC. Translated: CASSDKQALNTTNYGYTF.

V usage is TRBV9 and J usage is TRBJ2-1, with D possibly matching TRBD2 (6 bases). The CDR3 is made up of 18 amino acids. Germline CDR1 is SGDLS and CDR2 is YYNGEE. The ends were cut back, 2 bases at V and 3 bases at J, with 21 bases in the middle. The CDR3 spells CASSVSSGLGGDYNEQFF. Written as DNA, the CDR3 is TGTGCCAGCAGCGTTAGTAGCGGATTGGGTGGGGACTACAATGAGCAGTTCTTC.

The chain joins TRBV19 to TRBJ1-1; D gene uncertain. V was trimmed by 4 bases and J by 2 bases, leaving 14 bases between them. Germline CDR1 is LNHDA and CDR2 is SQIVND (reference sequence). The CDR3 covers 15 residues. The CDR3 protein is CASSSGKGDNTEAFF. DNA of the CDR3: TGTGCCAGTAGTAGCGGGAAGGGAGATAACACTGAAGCTTTCTTT.

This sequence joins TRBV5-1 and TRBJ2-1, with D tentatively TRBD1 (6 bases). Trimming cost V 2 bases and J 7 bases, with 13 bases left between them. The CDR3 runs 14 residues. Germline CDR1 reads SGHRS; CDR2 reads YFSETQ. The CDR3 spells CASSFLPGVNEQFF. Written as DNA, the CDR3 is TGCGCCAGCAGCTTTCTTCCAGGGGTAAATGAGCAGTTCTTC.

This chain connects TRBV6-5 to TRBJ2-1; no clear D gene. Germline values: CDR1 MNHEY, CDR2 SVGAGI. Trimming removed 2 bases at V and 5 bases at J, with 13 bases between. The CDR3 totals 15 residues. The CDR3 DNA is TGTGCCAGCAGTTACAGAGTCGCACCTGACAATGAGCAGTTCTTC. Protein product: CASSYRVAPDNEQFF.

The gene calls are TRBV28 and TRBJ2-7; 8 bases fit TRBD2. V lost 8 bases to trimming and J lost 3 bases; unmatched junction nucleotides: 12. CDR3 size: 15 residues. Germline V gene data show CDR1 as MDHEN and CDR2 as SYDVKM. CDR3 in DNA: TGTGCCAGCGGGGAAAAGGGACTAGGGGGCTACGAGCAGTACTTC. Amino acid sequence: CASGEKGLGGYEQYF.

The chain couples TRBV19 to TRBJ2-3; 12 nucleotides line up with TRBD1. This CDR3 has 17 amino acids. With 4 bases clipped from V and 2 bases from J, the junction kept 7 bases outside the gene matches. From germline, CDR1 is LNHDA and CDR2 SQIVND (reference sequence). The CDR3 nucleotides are TGTGCCAGTAGTACCGGCTGGGACAGGGGGCTCACAGATACGCAGTATTTT. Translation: CASSTGWDRGLTDTQYF.

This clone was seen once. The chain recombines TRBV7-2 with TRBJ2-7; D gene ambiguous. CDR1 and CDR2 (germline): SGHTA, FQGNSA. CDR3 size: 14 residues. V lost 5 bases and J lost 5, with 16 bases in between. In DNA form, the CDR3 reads TGTGCCAGCAGCCCCGCATGGGCTCGGAACGAGCAGTACTTC. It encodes CASSPAWARNEQYF.

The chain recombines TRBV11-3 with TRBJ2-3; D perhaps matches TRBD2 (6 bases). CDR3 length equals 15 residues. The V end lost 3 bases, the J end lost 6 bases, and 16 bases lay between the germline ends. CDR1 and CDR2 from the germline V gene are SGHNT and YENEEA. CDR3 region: CASSFSSRDSDTQYF. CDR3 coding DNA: TGTGCCAGCAGCTTCTCCAGTCGGGACTCCGATACGCAGTATTTT.

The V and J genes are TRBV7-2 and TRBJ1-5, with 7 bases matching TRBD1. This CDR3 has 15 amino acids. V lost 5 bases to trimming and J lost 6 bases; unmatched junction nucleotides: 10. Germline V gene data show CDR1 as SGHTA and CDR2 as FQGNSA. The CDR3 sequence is CASSPPDRVGQPQHF. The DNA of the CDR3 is TGTGCCAGCAGCCCCCCCGACAGGGTCGGTCAGCCCCAGCATTTT. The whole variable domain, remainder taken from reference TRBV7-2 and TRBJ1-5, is GAGVSQSPSNKVTEKGKDVELRCDPISGHTALYWYRQSLGQGLEFLIYFQGNSAPDKSGLPSDRFSAERTGGSVSTLTIQRTQQEDSAVYLCASSPPDRVGQPQHFGDGTRLSIL.

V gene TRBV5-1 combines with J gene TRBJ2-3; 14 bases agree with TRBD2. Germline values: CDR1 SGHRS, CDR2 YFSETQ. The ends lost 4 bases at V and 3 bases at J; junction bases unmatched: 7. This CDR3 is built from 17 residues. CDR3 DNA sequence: TGCGCCAGCAGCCACGGGGGGACTAGCGGGGGAACAGATACGCAGTATTTT. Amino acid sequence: CASSHGGTSGGTDTQYF. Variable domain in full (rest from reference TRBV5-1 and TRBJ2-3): KAGVTQTPRYLIKTRGQQVTLSCSPISGHRSVSWYQQTPGQGLQFLFEYFSETQRNKGNFPGRFSGRQFSNSRSEMNVSTLELGDSALYLCASSHGGTSGGTDTQYFGPGTRLTVL.

The CDR3 bases are TGCGCCAGCAGCGAAACTGAGGATGAGCAGTTCTTC. This encodes CASSETEDEQFF. The chain uses TRBV4-3 and TRBJ2-1; the D is unclear. Trimming left V 5 bases short and J 8 bases short, with 10 bases between. The CDR3 loop spans 12 amino acids. Germline CDR1 LGHNA, CDR2 YSLEER.

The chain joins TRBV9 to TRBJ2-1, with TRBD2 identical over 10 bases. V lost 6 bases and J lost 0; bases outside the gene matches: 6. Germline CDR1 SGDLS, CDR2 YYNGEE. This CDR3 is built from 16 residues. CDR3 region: CASTRAGGSSYNEQFF. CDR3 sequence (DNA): TGTGCCAGCACCCGAGCGGGAGGGAGCTCCTACAATGAGCAGTTCTTC.

The CDR3 is CASSILGHYPGGGELFF. The CDR3, as DNA: TGTGCCAGTAGTATCCTCGGGCACTACCCGGGAGGGGGGGAGCTGTTTTTT. V is TRBV19 and J is TRBJ2-2, with 8 bases lining up with TRBD2. The ends lost 3 bases at V and 8 bases at J; junction bases unmatched: 14. Per germline, CDR1 LNHDA and CDR2 SQIVND (reference sequence). The CDR3 loop spans 17 amino acids. The whole variable domain, filled in from reference TRBV19 and TRBJ2-2, reads DGGITQSPKYLFRKEGQNVTLSCEQNLNHDAMYWYRQDPGQGLRLIYYSQIVNDFQKGDIAEGYSVSREKKESFPLTVTSAQKNPTAFYLCASSILGHYPGGGELFFGEGSRLTVL.

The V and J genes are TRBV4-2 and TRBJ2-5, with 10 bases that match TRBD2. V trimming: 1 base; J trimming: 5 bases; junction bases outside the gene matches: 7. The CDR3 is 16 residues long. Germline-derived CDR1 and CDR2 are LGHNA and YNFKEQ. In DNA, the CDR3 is TGTGCCAGCAGCCAAGTTGAAGGACTAGCGGTGGAGACCCAGTACTTC. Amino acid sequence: CASSQVEGLAVETQYF.

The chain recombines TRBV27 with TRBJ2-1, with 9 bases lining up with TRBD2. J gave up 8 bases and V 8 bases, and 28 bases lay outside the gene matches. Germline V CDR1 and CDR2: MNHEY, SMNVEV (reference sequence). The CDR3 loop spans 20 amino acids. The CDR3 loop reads CASDSKPGFRGSGSPHEQFF. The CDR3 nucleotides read TGTGCCAGCGATTCGAAGCCAGGGTTTAGGGGTAGCGGGAGTCCCCATGAGCAGTTCTTC.

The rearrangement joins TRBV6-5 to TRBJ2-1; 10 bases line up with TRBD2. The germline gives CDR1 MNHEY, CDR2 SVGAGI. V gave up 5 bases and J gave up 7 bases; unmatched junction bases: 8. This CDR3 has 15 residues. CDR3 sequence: CASSNQREGRNEQFF. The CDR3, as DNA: TGTGCCAGCAGTAACCAGCGGGAGGGCCGGAATGAGCAGTTCTTC.

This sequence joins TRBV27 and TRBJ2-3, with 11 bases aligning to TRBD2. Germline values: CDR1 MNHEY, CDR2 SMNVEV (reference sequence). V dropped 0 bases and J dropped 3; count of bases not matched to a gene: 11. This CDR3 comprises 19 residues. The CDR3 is CASSLSTGSGRGPTDTQYF. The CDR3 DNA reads TGTGCCAGCAGTTTATCAACTGGTAGCGGGAGGGGCCCGACAGATACGCAGTATTTT.

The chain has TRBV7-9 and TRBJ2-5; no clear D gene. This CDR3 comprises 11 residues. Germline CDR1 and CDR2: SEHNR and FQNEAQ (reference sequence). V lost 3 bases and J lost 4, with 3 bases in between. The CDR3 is CASSLAETQYF. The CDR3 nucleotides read TGTGCCAGCAGCTTGGCAGAGACCCAGTACTTC.

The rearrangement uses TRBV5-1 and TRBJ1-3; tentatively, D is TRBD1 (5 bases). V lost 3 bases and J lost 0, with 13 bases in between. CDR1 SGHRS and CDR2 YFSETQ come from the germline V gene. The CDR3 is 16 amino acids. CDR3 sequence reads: CASSSLDRASGNTIYF. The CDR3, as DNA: TGCGCCAGCAGCTCGCTCGACAGAGCCTCTGGAAACACCATATATTTT.